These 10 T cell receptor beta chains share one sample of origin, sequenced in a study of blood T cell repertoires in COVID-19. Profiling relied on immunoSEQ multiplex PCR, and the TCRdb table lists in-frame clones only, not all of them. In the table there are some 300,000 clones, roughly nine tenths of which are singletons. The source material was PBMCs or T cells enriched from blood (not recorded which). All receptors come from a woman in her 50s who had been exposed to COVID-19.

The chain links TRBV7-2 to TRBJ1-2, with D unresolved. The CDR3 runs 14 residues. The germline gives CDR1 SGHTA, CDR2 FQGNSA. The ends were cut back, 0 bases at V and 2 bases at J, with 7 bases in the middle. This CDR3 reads CASSLATGNYGYTF. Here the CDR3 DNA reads TGTGCCAGCAGCTTAGCGACTGGGAACTATGGCTACACCTTC.

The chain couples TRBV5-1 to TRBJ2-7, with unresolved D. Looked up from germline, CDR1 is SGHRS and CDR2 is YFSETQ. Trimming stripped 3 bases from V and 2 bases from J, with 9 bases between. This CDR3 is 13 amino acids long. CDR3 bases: TGCGCCAGCAGCTCTCCGGAGCCCTACGAGCAGTACTTC. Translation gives CASSSPEPYEQYF.

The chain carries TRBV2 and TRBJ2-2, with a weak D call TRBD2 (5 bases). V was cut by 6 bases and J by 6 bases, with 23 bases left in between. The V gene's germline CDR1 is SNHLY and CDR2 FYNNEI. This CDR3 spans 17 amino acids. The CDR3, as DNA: TGTGCCAGCAGCCTCGAGGGCGGCGGACTTAACGCCGGGGAGCTGTTTTTT. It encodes CASSLEGGGLNAGELFF.

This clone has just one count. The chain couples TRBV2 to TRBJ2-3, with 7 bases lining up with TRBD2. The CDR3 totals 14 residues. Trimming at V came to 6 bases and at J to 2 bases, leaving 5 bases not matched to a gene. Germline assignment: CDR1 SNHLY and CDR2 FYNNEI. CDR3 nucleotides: TGTGCCAGCAGGCTAGCGGAGGCCACAGATACGCAGTATTTT. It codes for CASRLAEATDTQYF.

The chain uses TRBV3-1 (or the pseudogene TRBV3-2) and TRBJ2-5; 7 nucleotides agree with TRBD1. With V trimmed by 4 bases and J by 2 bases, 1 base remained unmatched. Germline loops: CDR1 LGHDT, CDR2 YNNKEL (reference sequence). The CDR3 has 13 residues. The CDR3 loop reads CASSRDRQETQYF. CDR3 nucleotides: TGTGCCAGCAGCCGGGACAGACAAGAGACCCAGTACTTC.

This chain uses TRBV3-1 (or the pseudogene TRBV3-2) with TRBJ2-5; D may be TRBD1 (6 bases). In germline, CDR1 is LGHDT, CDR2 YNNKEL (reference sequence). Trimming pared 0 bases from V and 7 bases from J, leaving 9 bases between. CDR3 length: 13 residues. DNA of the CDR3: TGTGCCAGCAGCCAAGAAGGGGGTACGACCCAGTACTTC. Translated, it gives CASSQEGGTTQYF.

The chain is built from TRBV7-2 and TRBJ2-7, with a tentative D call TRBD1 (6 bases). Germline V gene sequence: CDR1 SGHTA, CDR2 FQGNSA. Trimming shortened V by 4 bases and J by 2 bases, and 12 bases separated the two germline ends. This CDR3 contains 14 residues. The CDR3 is CASSSGQTTYEQYF. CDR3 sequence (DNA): TGTGCCAGCAGCTCAGGACAGACCACCTACGAGCAGTACTTC.

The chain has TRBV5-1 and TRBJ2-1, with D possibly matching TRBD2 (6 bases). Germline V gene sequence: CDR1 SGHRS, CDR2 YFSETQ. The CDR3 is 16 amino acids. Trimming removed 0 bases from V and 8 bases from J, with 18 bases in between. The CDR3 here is CASSLEAGLLADEQFF. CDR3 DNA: TGCGCCAGCAGCTTGGAGGCTGGATTACTAGCCGATGAGCAGTTCTTC.

CDR3 in amino acids: CASSQADRGQAPPSQPQHF. CDR3 DNA: TGTGCCAGTAGTCAAGCGGACAGGGGGCAGGCCCCCCCCAGTCAGCCCCAGCATTTT. This rearrangement joins TRBV19 to TRBJ1-5, with TRBD1 identical over 11 bases. CDR1 and CDR2 (germline): LNHDA, SQIVND (reference sequence). The CDR3 has 19 residues. V dropped 5 bases and J dropped 6; count of bases not matched to a gene: 18.

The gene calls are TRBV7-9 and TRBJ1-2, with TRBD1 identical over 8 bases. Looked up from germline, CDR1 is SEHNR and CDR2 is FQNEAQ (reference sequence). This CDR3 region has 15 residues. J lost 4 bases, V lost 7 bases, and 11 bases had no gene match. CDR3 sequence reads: CASNPDRGPSYGYTF. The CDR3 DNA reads TGTGCCAGCAACCCCGACAGGGGACCTAGCTATGGCTACACCTTC.